These 23 T cell receptor beta chains originate from one sample sequenced in a study of brain T cells in children with intractable seizures. TCRdb keeps only in-frame clones here, not all; method: immunoSEQ multiplex PCR. Of 110,000 or so clones in the sample, around 94% were seen once. Source: peripheral blood, taken at surgery. Source of these receptors: a boy under two years old with hemimegalencephaly and intractable seizures.

The chain carries TRBV7-3 and TRBJ2-5; TRBD1 matches at 11 bases. Germline CDR1 and CDR2: SGHTA and FQGTGA. With 1 base clipped from V and 5 bases from J, the junction kept 6 bases outside the gene matches. This CDR3 region has 16 residues. The CDR3, as DNA: TGTGCCAGCAGCTTAAGTGGACAGGGGGCATGGGAGACCCAGTACTTC. Residues: CASSLSGQGAWETQYF.

The chain carries TRBV7-9 and TRBJ1-5; 7 bases align to TRBD1. The CDR3 has 15 residues. V lost 6 bases and J lost 2; bases outside the gene matches: 7. The germline V gene has CDR1 SEHNR and CDR2 FQNEAQ (reference sequence). CDR3 nucleotide sequence: TGTGCCAGCAGTCCAGGGGGACACGGCAATCAGCCCCAGCATTTT. Its translation is CASSPGGHGNQPQHF.

CDR3 DNA: TGTGCCACCTCGAGGCCAGCGGGAGTTGGAGAGACCCAGTACTTC. Translating it yields CATSRPAGVGETQYF. This rearrangement joins TRBV24-1 to TRBJ2-5; TRBD2 agrees at 8 bases. This CDR3 spans 15 amino acids. V was clipped by 9 bases and J by 4 bases; unmatched bases: 12. Germline V gene sequence: CDR1 KGHDR, CDR2 SFDVKD.

In nucleotides, the CDR3 is TGTGCCAGCAGCCCCTCTTATTCGGACACCATATATTTT. Amino acids: CASSPSYSDTIYF. The V and J genes are TRBV7-9 and TRBJ1-3; D is unclear. The ends were cut back, 5 bases at V and 8 bases at J, with 13 bases in the middle. The V gene's germline CDR1 is SEHNR and CDR2 FQNEAQ (reference sequence). The CDR3 totals 13 residues.

The chain joins TRBV11-3 to TRBJ2-5; perhaps D is TRBD1 or TRBD2 (5 bases each). V lost 4 bases, J lost 1 base, and 19 bases lay in between. The CDR3 extends over 17 amino acids. CDR1 is SGHNT and CDR2 is YENEEA in the germline V gene. This CDR3 is CASSSIGALAFQETQYF. The CDR3 region has the DNA TGTGCCAGCAGCTCCATAGGGGCTCTAGCTTTCCAAGAGACCCAGTACTTC.

In DNA form, the CDR3 reads TGTGCCAGCAGTGCTACCGTGGACAGGGGCCCAAGCTCCTACGAGCAGTACTTC. It translates to CASSATVDRGPSSYEQYF. The chain couples TRBV7-9 to TRBJ2-7; 9 bases agree with TRBD1. The CDR3 spans 18 residues. V shed 6 bases, J shed 0 bases, and the junction held 15 bases outside the gene matches. CDR1 is SEHNR and CDR2 is FQNEAQ in the germline V gene (reference sequence).

V gene TRBV28 combines with J gene TRBJ2-7; TRBD2 matches at 14 bases. The length of the CDR3 is 18 residues. Trimming removed 5 bases from V and 2 bases from J; junction bases left unmatched: 11. The V gene's germline CDR1 is MDHEN and CDR2 SYDVKM. CDR3 in DNA: TGTGCCAGCAGTCCCTTGACTAGCGGGAGGGCACAGCCCTACGAGCAGTACTTC. This translates into CASSPLTSGRAQPYEQYF.

The J gene is TRBJ1-5, the V gene TRBV7-6; D gene unclear. The germline CDR1 and CDR2 sequences are SGHVS and FNYEAQ. The CDR3 is 15 amino acids. Trimming removed 2 bases from V and 2 bases from J, with 10 bases in between. The CDR3 sequence is CASSLTGLGNQPQHF. DNA for the CDR3: TGTGCCAGCAGCTTAACCGGGTTGGGCAATCAGCCCCAGCATTTT.

V is TRBV29-1 and J is TRBJ1-1, with 7 bases lining up with TRBD1. The CDR3 covers 13 residues. Trimming at V came to 4 bases and at J to 5 bases, leaving 7 bases not matched to a gene. Germline CDR1 is SQVTM and CDR2 is ANQGSEA. Written as DNA, the CDR3 is TGCAGCGTTGCCCAGGGGGAAGGGACTGAAGCTTTCTTT. It specifies CSVAQGEGTEAFF.

The table lists this clone with a count of one. V gene TRBV7-2 combines with J gene TRBJ1-2, with 8 positions matching TRBD1. There are 13 residues in the CDR3. Germline-derived CDR1 and CDR2 are SGHTA and FQGNSA. J gave up 8 bases and V 5 bases, and 7 bases lay outside the gene matches. CDR3 amino acids: CASSPGQGAGYTF. CDR3 nucleotide sequence: TGTGCCAGCAGCCCTGGACAGGGTGCGGGCTACACCTTC.

The V call is TRBV5-4, the J call TRBJ2-3; no clear D gene. V lost 1 base to trimming and J lost 0 bases, with 6 bases between them. The CDR3 runs to 14 residues. CDR1 is SGHNT, CDR2 YYREEE, per germline (reference sequence). The CDR3 bases are TGTGCCAGCAGCTTGAGGTGGAGCACAGATACGCAGTATTTT. Amino acids: CASSLRWSTDTQYF.

The rearrangement links TRBV5-1 to TRBJ1-5; D remains unclear. Germline V gene sequence: CDR1 SGHRS, CDR2 YFSETQ. V gave up 1 base and J gave up 11 bases, with 19 bases separating them. The CDR3 loop spans 15 amino acids. The CDR3 sequence is CASSLTGDIGSTQHF. The CDR3 DNA reads TGCGCCAGCAGCTTGACTGGCGACATAGGATCGACCCAGCATTTT.

The CDR3 loop reads CASSLESGRRGEQFF. For the CDR3, the DNA is TGTGCCAGCAGCTTAGAGTCGGGCCGACGGGGTGAGCAGTTCTTC. The chain employs TRBV7-9 and TRBJ2-1; D might be TRBD2 (5 bases). The germline V gene has CDR1 SEHNR and CDR2 FQNEAQ (reference sequence). The CDR3 is 15 amino acids. V lost 1 base and J 9 bases, leaving 16 bases between the germline ends.

Only one count was recorded for this clone. CDR3 loop: CASSRNGLAGYYEQYF. The CDR3 DNA is TGTGCCAGCAGCCGTAACGGACTAGCGGGATATTACGAGCAGTACTTC. The rearrangement uses TRBV3-1 (or the pseudogene TRBV3-2) and TRBJ2-7, with 12 bases identical to TRBD2. The V segment lost 4 bases and the J segment 4 bases; nucleotides outside the gene matches: 8. From germline, CDR1 is LGHDT and CDR2 YNNKEL (reference sequence). This CDR3 has 16 amino acids.

The chain has TRBV19 and TRBJ1-5; D is unresolved. This CDR3 is 12 amino acids long. V was shortened by 7 bases and J by 3 bases, with 7 bases between the two germline ends. The germline V gene encodes CDR1 LNHDA and CDR2 SQIVND (reference sequence). CDR3 in DNA: TGTGCCAGTACCCAAGACAATCAGCCCCAGCATTTT. Its translation: CASTQDNQPQHF.

The rearrangement joins TRBV5-1 to TRBJ1-2, with unresolved D. V lost 2 bases and J lost 0, with 11 bases in between. Germline V gene lookup returns CDR1 SGHRS and CDR2 YFSETQ. CDR3 length equals 15 residues. The CDR3 protein is CASSFSKGPNYGYTF. The CDR3 DNA sequence: TGCGCCAGCAGCTTCTCCAAGGGCCCTAACTATGGCTACACCTTC.

The chain joins TRBV6-4 to TRBJ1-6, with TRBD1 as a possible D gene (5 bases). V lost 10 bases, J lost 3 bases, and 13 bases lay in between. Germline loops: CDR1 MRHNA, CDR2 SNTAGT. The CDR3 length is 14 residues. CDR3 in amino acids: CATLRQSYNSPLHF. The CDR3 region has the DNA TGTGCCACCCTTAGACAGAGCTATAATTCACCCCTCCACTTT.

This clone was found a few times. This chain links TRBV7-2 with TRBJ1-6; the D is unclear. The V end lost 2 bases, the J end lost 5 bases, and 4 bases lay between the germline ends. Germline V gene data show CDR1 as SGHTA and CDR2 as FQGNSA. CDR3 length: 13 residues. The CDR3 is CASSLQHNSPLHF. CDR3 DNA sequence: TGTGCCAGCAGCTTACAGCATAATTCACCCCTCCACTTT.

CDR3 DNA: TGTGCCAGCAGCCCGCAATACTCTGGGGCCAACGTCCTGACTTTC. This codes for CASSPQYSGANVLTF. The V gene is TRBV5-6, the J gene TRBJ2-6; D is undetermined. Germline CDR1 reads SGHDT; CDR2 reads YYEEEE. The length of the CDR3 is 15 residues. V gave up 4 bases and J gave up 0 bases, with 8 bases separating them.

V and J are TRBV5-1 and TRBJ2-1; the D gene is possibly TRBD2 (5 bases). The CDR3 is made up of 16 amino acids. The germline CDR1 and CDR2 sequences are SGHRS and YFSETQ. V dropped 3 bases and J dropped 6 bases, with 19 bases sitting between them. CDR3 coding DNA: TGCGCCAGCAGCTCGGGCGCTAGCCTAGGGTCCAATGAGCAGTTCTTC. It encodes CASSSGASLGSNEQFF.

The chain combines TRBV19 with TRBJ2-5; 13 bases fit TRBD2. This CDR3 contains 15 residues. CDR1 LNHDA and CDR2 SQIVND come from the germline V gene (reference sequence). V was pared by 7 bases and J by 5 bases, with 7 bases of the junction left unmatched. This chain's CDR3 is CASKLAGGPGETQYF. In DNA, the CDR3 is TGTGCCAGTAAACTAGCGGGAGGGCCGGGCGAGACCCAGTACTTC.

The chain joins TRBV11-2 to TRBJ1-6; TRBD1 agrees at 7 bases. The V segment lost 2 bases and the J segment 4 bases; nucleotides outside the gene matches: 2. The CDR3 runs to 15 residues. The germline CDR1 and CDR2 sequences are SGHAT and FQNNGV. The chain's CDR3 is CASSLTGAYNSPLHF. The CDR3 nucleotides read TGTGCCAGCAGCTTAACAGGGGCTTATAATTCACCCCTCCACTTT.

The chain joins TRBV10-1 to TRBJ2-7; D is unresolved. Trimming took 5 bases from V and 4 from J, leaving 3 bases between them. The CDR3 is made up of 10 amino acids. Per germline, CDR1 WNHNN and CDR2 SYGVQD (reference sequence). CDR3 residues: CASSRYEQYF. The CDR3 DNA reads as TGCGCCAGCAGTAGATACGAGCAGTACTTC.